These 24 T cell receptor beta chains were sequenced from one sample in a study of cytomegalovirus exposure and HLA in healthy donors (dated 2017 in TCRdb). The library was obtained by the immunoSEQ multiplex PCR assay. For the multiplex PCR, a mixture combining 60 forward primers for TCR Vbeta segments and 13 reverse primers for TCR Jbeta segments was used. Imported from immuneACCESS, the table was reduced by TCRdb to in-frame sequences with V and J called. These copies leave out some clones; in studies compared against another copy, an unresolved V gene accounts for under half, and the cause of the remainder is not known. This sample lists around 80,000 clones; 74% were detected once. The biggest ten clones account for more than 8.5% of the sample. Specimen: PBMCs. The receptors shown here come from a man aged 35-49 years in good health and CMV-seropositive.

The gene calls are TRBV29-1 and TRBJ2-7; D is possibly TRBD1 (5 bases). Germline loops: CDR1 SQVTM, CDR2 ANQGSEA. The CDR3 consists of 13 residues. With 6 bases removed from V and 2 bases from J, the gap between germline ends came to 14 bases. CDR3 sequence (DNA): TGCAGCGTCGGAAGGGGAACTCCCTACGAGCAGTACTTC. Its translation: CSVGRGTPYEQYF.

The chain couples TRBV5-4 to TRBJ2-1, with 9 bases identical to TRBD2. The CDR3 has 15 residues. Germline V gene lookup returns CDR1 SGHNT and CDR2 YYREEE (reference sequence). With V trimmed by 2 bases and J by 2 bases, 2 bases remained unmatched. CDR3 bases: TGTGCCAGCAGCTTTCAGCGGGGGGCCTACAATGAGCAGTTCTTC. The encoded protein is CASSFQRGAYNEQFF. Full variable domain (outside the CDR3, taken from reference TRBV5-4 and TRBJ2-1): ETGVTQSPTHLIKTRGQQVTLRCSSQSGHNTVSWYQQALGQGPQFIFQYYREEENGRGNFPPRFSGLQFPNYSSELNVNALELDDSALYLCASSFQRGAYNEQFFGPGTRLTVL.

The chain carries TRBV28 and TRBJ1-1; TRBD1 matches 8 bases. Germline CDR1 MDHEN, CDR2 SYDVKM. Trimming removed 5 bases from V and 3 bases from J; junction bases left unmatched: 8. The CDR3 has 15 amino acids. In DNA form, the CDR3 reads TGTGCCAGCAGTACCTACAGGGGGGTGTACACTGAAGCTTTCTTT. Translated, it gives CASSTYRGVYTEAFF.

The chain couples TRBV28 to TRBJ1-4; 9 bases are shared with TRBD1. In germline, CDR1 is MDHEN, CDR2 SYDVKM. Trimming cost V 7 bases and J 8 bases; bases outside gene matches: 11. This CDR3 contains 15 residues. CDR3 nucleotide sequence: TGTGCCAGCAAGACCAACAGGGGGCTAGGGGAAAAACTGTTTTTT. It yields the protein CASKTNRGLGEKLFF.

The rearrangement joins TRBV30 to TRBJ1-1; the D is unclear. Trimming took 8 bases from V and 7 from J, leaving 14 bases between them. Germline values: CDR1 GTSNPN, CDR2 SVGIG (reference sequence). There are 11 residues in the CDR3. This CDR3 is CASGVGVEAFF. The DNA of the CDR3 is TGTGCCAGCGGGGTAGGTGTTGAAGCTTTCTTT.

The V and J genes are TRBV18 and TRBJ1-1; the D gene is possibly TRBD1 (6 bases). V was clipped by 6 bases and J by 0 bases, with 20 bases between them. CDR3 length: 17 amino acids. CDR1 is KGHSH, CDR2 LQKENI, per germline. The CDR3: CASSPRGGAAMNTEAFF. CDR3 coding DNA: TGTGCCAGCTCGCCTCGTGGGGGGGCCGCCATGAACACTGAAGCTTTCTTT.

The V and J genes are TRBV6-1 and TRBJ2-1; 9 nucleotides agree with TRBD2. CDR3 length: 18 amino acids. The ends lost 2 bases at V and 4 bases at J; junction bases unmatched: 12. Germline V gene data show CDR1 as MNHNS and CDR2 as SASEGT. Here the CDR3 DNA reads TGTGCCAGCAGTGAATGGAGGTATCAGACTAGCGGTTACAATGAGCAGTTCTTC. Amino acid sequence: CASSEWRYQTSGYNEQFF.

The CDR3 reads CASSFQGGRGNQPQHF. The CDR3 DNA reads TGTGCCAGCAGTTTTCAGGGGGGTAGGGGCAATCAGCCCCAGCATTTT. The chain has TRBV27 and TRBJ1-5; 7 positions agree with TRBD1. CDR3 length: 16 amino acids. The V and J ends lost 3 bases and 2 bases, in that order; junction bases with no gene match: 7. Germline values: CDR1 MNHEY, CDR2 SMNVEV (reference sequence).

This chain connects TRBV6-5 to TRBJ1-5, with D possibly matching TRBD1 (5 bases). Germline CDR1 is MNHEY and CDR2 is SVGAGI. The V end lost 8 bases, the J end lost 7 bases, and 6 bases lay between the germline ends. This CDR3 has 10 residues. CDR3 DNA: TGTGCCAGCGGGGCCCAGCCCCAGCATTTT. Translating gives CASGAQPQHF.

V and J are TRBV11-3 and TRBJ2-5; tentative D call: TRBD1 (5 bases). The CDR3 has 13 amino acids. The germline V gene has CDR1 SGHNT and CDR2 YENEEA. Trimming took off 5 bases at V and 1 base at J, with 8 bases between the two ends. The CDR3 region has the DNA TGTGCCAGCAGCCCAGGGTCCCAAGAGACCCAGTACTTC. It encodes CASSPGSQETQYF.

The chain joins TRBV7-2 to TRBJ1-2; D gene uncertain. From germline, CDR1 is SGHTA and CDR2 FQGNSA. This CDR3 is 12 amino acids long. Trimming removed 4 bases at V and 8 bases at J, with 11 bases between. CDR3 in DNA: TGTGCCAGCAGCTCAGATGGGCCCGGCTACACCTTC. Protein: CASSSDGPGYTF.

The V gene is TRBV6-4, the J gene TRBJ2-1, with 11 bases fitting TRBD2. The CDR3 is 15 residues long. V lost 4 bases, J lost 8 bases, and 7 bases stayed unmatched. The V gene's germline CDR1 is MRHNA and CDR2 SNTAGT. The CDR3 protein is CASSGLAGGNDEQFF. CDR3 DNA: TGTGCCAGCAGTGGGTTAGCGGGAGGGAACGATGAGCAGTTCTTC.

The V call is TRBV18, the J call TRBJ1-2; D may be TRBD1 (6 bases). V was pared by 6 bases and J by 4 bases, with 24 bases between. The CDR3 covers 17 residues. Germline lookup yields CDR1 KGHSH and CDR2 LQKENI. DNA for the CDR3: TGTGCCAGCTCCCTCCGGGGACAAGGGGCAAGGGGCTATGGCTACACCTTC. Amino acids: CASSLRGQGARGYGYTF.

This chain joins TRBV6-1 and TRBJ2-2; a possible D gene is TRBD1 (6 bases). The CDR3 length is 16 residues. Germline lookup yields CDR1 MNHNS and CDR2 SASEGT. Between the trimmed V and J ends, which lost 0 bases and 6 bases, there was a span of 14 bases. CDR3 in DNA: TGTGCCAGCAGTGAAGCCGTGACGTGGGGGCCCGGGGAGCTGTTTTTT. Translating it yields CASSEAVTWGPGELFF.

CDR3 coding DNA: TGTGCCAGCAGTTCTGGGGAGTGGACTGGAAACACCATATATTTT. Protein product: CASSSGEWTGNTIYF. The chain recombines TRBV14 with TRBJ1-3, with D hard to call. The CDR3 loop spans 15 amino acids. In germline, CDR1 is SGHDN, CDR2 FVKESK. V lost 6 bases, J lost 2 bases, and 14 bases lay in between.

This chain links TRBV27 with TRBJ2-5; 9 bases fit TRBD1. Trimming at V came to 6 bases and at J to 5 bases, leaving 16 bases not matched to a gene. This CDR3 spans 17 amino acids. Germline CDR1 reads MNHEY; CDR2 reads SMNVEV (reference sequence). The CDR3 DNA reads TGTGCCAGCAGCTTACGTCCCACCCTCGGACAGGGGGAGACCCAGTACTTC. This gives the protein CASSLRPTLGQGETQYF.

This clone appeared a single time. CDR3 sequence (DNA): TGTGCCAGCAATAAGCGGTCGCAAGAGACCCAGTACTTC. Its translation is CASNKRSQETQYF. The J gene is TRBJ2-5, the V gene TRBV6-1, with D possibly matching TRBD2 (5 bases). The germline CDR1 and CDR2 sequences are MNHNS and SASEGT. The CDR3 runs to 13 residues. V lost 7 bases, J lost 2 bases, and 11 bases lay in between.

In regard to this clone: A junction end diverges from the germline sequence, so it may reflect a read error. The V call is TRBV29-1, the J call TRBJ1-2, with 7 bases lining up with TRBD1. This CDR3 contains 15 residues. Germline loops: CDR1 SQVTM, CDR2 ANQGSEA. The chain's CDR3 is CSVEAPGQSNYGYTF. CDR3 sequence (DNA): TGCAGCGTAGAAGCTCCGGGACAGAGTAACTATGGCTACACCTTC.

This clone has a handful of counts. The chain's CDR3 is CASSLIRGAPEAFF. The CDR3 DNA sequence: TGTGCCAGCAGCTTAATTCGGGGGGCGCCTGAAGCTTTCTTT. V usage is TRBV7-3 and J usage is TRBJ1-1; D perhaps matches TRBD1 (6 bases). The V end was cut by 1 base, the J end by 6 bases, with 12 bases between. The CDR3 runs 14 residues. Germline V lookup: CDR1 SGHTA, CDR2 FQGTGA. Using reference TRBV7-3 and TRBJ1-1 for the parts outside the CDR3, the full variable domain is GAGVSQTPSNKVTEKGKYVELRCDPISGHTALYWYRQSLGQGPEFLIYFQGTGAADDSGLPNDRFFAVRPEGSVSTLKIQRTERGDSAVYLCASSLIRGAPEAFFGQGTRLTVV.

The rearrangement uses TRBV25-1 and TRBJ1-2, with 7 nucleotides matching TRBD1. The CDR3 totals 16 residues. V shed 4 bases and J 2 bases; nucleotides not matched to a gene: 10. Germline V CDR1 and CDR2: MGHDK, SYGVNS. This CDR3 is CASSATSGQINYGYTF. The CDR3 region has the DNA TGTGCCAGCAGTGCGACATCGGGACAGATAAACTATGGCTACACCTTC.

The chain combines TRBV19 with TRBJ2-3; 14 bases agree with TRBD2. CDR1 and CDR2 from the germline V gene are LNHDA and SQIVND (reference sequence). The CDR3 totals 17 residues. V dropped 4 bases and J dropped 2; count of bases not matched to a gene: 5. The CDR3 loop reads CASSTRTSGGLTDTQYF. CDR3 coding DNA: TGTGCCAGTAGTACTCGGACTAGCGGGGGGCTCACAGATACGCAGTATTTT.

This clone was seen a single time. The chain couples TRBV30 to TRBJ1-1; no clear D gene. The CDR3 length is 13 residues. Germline V gene sequence: CDR1 GTSNPN, CDR2 SVGIG (reference sequence). Trimming stripped 0 bases from V and 7 bases from J, with 12 bases between. The CDR3 region has the DNA TGTGCCTGGAGTGTGAGAGGGTCGAGTGAAGCTTTCTTT. Translation gives CAWSVRGSSEAFF.

The chain combines TRBV30 with TRBJ1-3; D is unresolved. CDR1 and CDR2 (germline): GTSNPN, SVGIG (reference sequence). This CDR3 has 16 amino acids. V was trimmed by 0 bases and J by 0 bases, leaving 12 bases between them. This CDR3 is CAWSVPGVLSGNTIYF. The CDR3 DNA is TGTGCCTGGAGTGTACCGGGAGTTCTCTCTGGAAACACCATATATTTT.

CDR3 sequence (DNA): TGTGCCAGCAGGCAGACAGGGGCGAACACTGAAGCTTTCTTT. Amino acid sequence: CASRQTGANTEAFF. The genes are TRBV6-4 and TRBJ1-1; 8 nucleotides agree with TRBD1. This CDR3 comprises 14 residues. The V gene end was trimmed by 6 bases and the J gene end by 1 base; junction bases not matched to a gene: 4. Germline V CDR1 and CDR2: MRHNA, SNTAGT.